The next 32 T cell receptor beta chains were all read from a single sample in a study of spatial heterogeneity in lung cancer. From the 5' RACE reads, TCRdb called clonotypes with MiXCR, one entry per CDR3 protein. The sample lists roughly 13,000 distinct CDR3 sequences; 3% to 5% were seen once. Described time point: sample taken at primary tumor resection. TCRs were sequenced from unsorted whole RNA of tumor, nontumor lung or PBMC. The sample here was PBMCs, taken at surgery. The receptor source for this set is a male donor with early-stage non-small cell lung cancer.

Remarks on this clonotype: Since it is a stray read in a library aimed at alpha chains, this beta chain has a size that is not meaningful. This sequence joins TRBV7-6 and TRBJ2-1; 9 positions match TRBD2. V dropped 1 base and J dropped 4; count of bases not matched to a gene: 2. The CDR3 is 15 residues long. Germline CDR1 reads SGHVS; CDR2 reads FNYEAQ. The CDR3 spells CASSLGTSDYNEQFF. The CDR3 DNA sequence: TGTGCCAGCAGCTTAGGGACTAGCGATTACAATGAGCAGTTCTTC. Variable domain in full (rest from reference TRBV7-6 and TRBJ2-1): GAGVSQSPRYKVTKRGQDVALRCDPISGHVSLYWYRQALGQGPEFLTYFNYEAQQDKSGLPNDRFSAERPEGSISTLTIQRTEQRDSAMYRCASSLGTSDYNEQFFGPGTRLTVL.

Note on this clonotype: The library was designed around alpha chains, so this beta chain is a stray read whose abundance carries little weight. The V call is TRBV28, the J call TRBJ2-5; 7 nucleotides line up with TRBD1. CDR1 and CDR2 from the germline V gene are MDHEN and SYDVKM. CDR3 size: 14 residues. The V and J ends lost 5 bases and 5 bases, in that order; junction bases with no gene match: 8. In nucleotides, the CDR3 is TGTGCCAGCAGTCCCCCACAGGGGATGGAGACCCAGTACTTC. Amino acid sequence: CASSPPQGMETQYF.

Ten or more counts support this clonotype. The library was designed around alpha chains, so this beta chain is a stray read whose abundance carries little weight. The rearrangement uses TRBV12-3 or TRBV12-4 and TRBJ2-2; D is ambiguous. V lost 3 bases, J lost 3 bases, and 5 bases lay in between. There are 13 residues in the CDR3. This chain's CDR3 is CASSFVHTGELFF. In DNA form, the CDR3 reads TGTGCCAGCAGTTTCGTCCACACCGGGGAGCTGTTTTTT.

This clonotype was recorded many times. Found in a library prepared for alpha chains, this beta chain is an off-target read, and its abundance has little meaning. The rearrangement links TRBV20-1 to TRBJ1-5; weak D call: TRBD1 (6 bases). Trimming stripped 5 bases from V and 2 bases from J, with 13 bases between. CDR3 length: 14 amino acids. The germline gives CDR1 DFQATT, CDR2 SNEGSKA (reference sequence). CDR3 nucleotide sequence: TGCAGTGCTGCCCTCCCAGGGGGCAATCAGCCCCAGCATTTT. This encodes CSAALPGGNQPQHF.

In its sample, this clonotype was seen many times. The library was prepared for alpha chains; this beta chain is a stray read, so its frequency means little. The genes are TRBV7-8 and TRBJ2-3; 15 bases match TRBD2. Germline CDR1 and CDR2: SGHVS and FQNEAQ. V dropped 5 bases and J dropped 8; count of bases not matched to a gene: 8. This CDR3 contains 16 residues. The CDR3 protein is CASSLSPGLAGGTQYF. The CDR3 DNA follows: TGTGCCAGCAGCCTCTCCCCGGGACTAGCGGGAGGTACGCAGTATTTT.

A word on this clonotype: Little can be read into the size of this beta chain, an off-target read in a library designed for alpha chains. The CDR3 is CASSLGWGTLSYEQYF. CDR3 DNA sequence: TGTGCCAGCAGTTTAGGGTGGGGGACTTTATCCTACGAGCAGTACTTC. The chain employs TRBV12-3 or TRBV12-4 and TRBJ2-7, with D perhaps matching TRBD2 (6 bases). Trimming removed 1 base from V and 1 base from J, with 14 bases in between. The CDR3 is made up of 16 amino acids.

About this clonotype: In a library made to pick up alpha chains, this beta chain is a stray read with a size that means little. V gene TRBV5-1 combines with J gene TRBJ2-7, with 9 bases aligning to TRBD2. V lost 0 bases and J lost 3; bases outside the gene matches: 4. The CDR3 totals 15 residues. Germline values: CDR1 SGHRS, CDR2 YFSETQ. The CDR3 coding sequence is TGCGCCAGCAGCTTGGGGACTAGCGTATACTACGAGCAGTACTTC. It translates to CASSLGTSVYYEQYF. The entire variable domain, with the rest obtained from reference TRBV5-1 and TRBJ2-7, is as follows: KAGVTQTPRYLIKTRGQQVTLSCSPISGHRSVSWYQQTPGQGLQFLFEYFSETQRNKGNFPGRFSGRQFSNSRSEMNVSTLELGDSALYLCASSLGTSVYYEQYFGPGTRLTVT.

This clonotype appeared many times. This beta chain was picked up by a library intended for alpha chains and is off target, so its count carries little meaning. The chain couples TRBV7-2 to TRBJ2-7, with 10 bases aligning to TRBD2. Germline V gene lookup returns CDR1 SGHTA and CDR2 FQGNSA. This CDR3 is 14 amino acids long. Trimming cost V 4 bases and J 5 bases; bases outside gene matches: 5. Written as DNA, the CDR3 is TGTGCCAGCAGCTCGGGACTAGCGTTCCACGAGCAGTACTTC. It specifies CASSSGLAFHEQYF.

The sample holds many counts of this clonotype. This beta chain lies outside the target of a library built for alpha chains; its clone size means little. The CDR3 sequence: CASSAQQAVGTGELFF. In DNA, the CDR3 is TGTGCCAGCAGTGCCCAGCAGGCAGTCGGGACCGGGGAGCTGTTTTTT. This chain links TRBV6-4 with TRBJ2-2; D not certain. CDR1 and CDR2 from the germline V gene are MRHNA and SNTAGT. The CDR3 runs to 16 residues. V dropped 4 bases and J dropped 5 bases, with 17 bases sitting between them.

This clonotype has more than one count but fewer than ten. This beta chain is off target for a library built for alpha chains, so its abundance means little. The CDR3 is CASSQGWGSDNEQFF. CDR3 DNA: TGTGCCAGCAGCCAAGGATGGGGGTCCGACAATGAGCAGTTCTTC. The chain combines TRBV3-1 with TRBJ2-1, with D possibly called TRBD1 or TRBD2 (5 bases each). In germline, CDR1 is LGHDT, CDR2 YNNKEL (reference sequence). The CDR3 is 15 residues long. The V end was cut by 1 base, the J end by 5 bases, with 12 bases between.

This clonotype was detected ten times or more. This beta chain is a stray read from a library made for alpha chains; its abundance is not meaningful. The V and J genes are TRBV28 and TRBJ2-7; 8 nucleotides match TRBD1. V gave up 6 bases and J gave up 7 bases; unmatched junction bases: 8. The CDR3 has 13 residues. CDR1 and CDR2 (germline): MDHEN, SYDVKM. The CDR3 spells CASRRAGGWEQYF. CDR3 DNA: TGTGCCAGCAGAAGGGCAGGGGGCTGGGAGCAGTACTTC.

Notes on this clonotype: This beta chain is a stray read from a library made for alpha chains; its abundance is not meaningful. This CDR3 is CASSPPGTSEAFF. CDR3 bases: TGTGCCAGCTCACCACCTGGGACATCTGAAGCTTTCTTT. The chain uses TRBV18 and TRBJ1-1; TRBD1 might be the D (6 bases). Germline lookup yields CDR1 KGHSH and CDR2 LQKENI. CDR3 length equals 13 residues. V dropped 0 bases and J dropped 6 bases, with 8 bases sitting between them.

In the case of this clonotype: A much more abundant neighbour one base away suggests this may be a read error. Because this beta chain is a stray read in a library intended to capture alpha chains, its abundance should not be given much weight. The V call is TRBV6-2 or TRBV6-3, the J call TRBJ2-7; no firm D call. This CDR3 has 11 residues. Germline-derived CDR1 and CDR2 are MNHEY and SVGEGT. The CDR3 DNA reads as TGTGTCAGCAGTACCTCCTACGAGCAGTACTTC. Its protein product is CVSSTSYEQYF.

In this sample, this clonotype turned up many times. Being off target in a library aimed at alpha chains, this beta chain has a size of little meaning. J is TRBJ2-3 and V is TRBV20-1, with 9 bases lining up with TRBD2. Losses at the gene ends were 5 bases for V and 1 base for J; bases not matched to a gene: 10. From germline, CDR1 is DFQATT and CDR2 SNEGSKA (reference sequence). The CDR3 contains 16 residues. Written as DNA, the CDR3 is TGCAGTGCTCGGGACCAGTGGACTAGCGGCACAGATACGCAGTATTTT. Translated: CSARDQWTSGTDTQYF.

This clonotype has a count of ten or more. This beta chain is an off-target read within a library intended for alpha chains, so its frequency means little. V usage is TRBV6-2 or TRBV6-3 and J usage is TRBJ1-1, with a weak D call TRBD1 (6 bases). With 7 bases removed from V and 1 base from J, the gap between germline ends came to 13 bases. Germline V lookup: CDR1 MNHEY, CDR2 SVGEGT. The CDR3 consists of 14 residues. The CDR3 DNA reads TGTGCCAGCAACCAGCCGACAGGGAACACTGAAGCTTTCTTT. Protein product: CASNQPTGNTEAFF.

This clonotype occurred many times. This beta chain is an unintended read in a library built for alpha chains; its size means little. The CDR3 DNA follows: TGCGCCAGCAGTGAGTCAACGTCTGCCTCCTACGAGCAGTACTTC. Its protein is CASSESTSASYEQYF. This sequence joins TRBV10-1 and TRBJ2-7; no definite D call. Germline loops: CDR1 WNHNN, CDR2 SYGVQD (reference sequence). The CDR3 has 15 amino acids. The V and J ends lost 0 bases and 0 bases respectively, with 9 bases between them.

This clonotype was picked up many times. This beta chain came through as a stray read in a library set up for alpha chains, and its size says little. The rearrangement links TRBV9 to TRBJ2-1; TRBD2 matches at 11 bases. Germline V gene sequence: CDR1 SGDLS, CDR2 YYNGEE. V lost 3 bases to trimming and J lost 0 bases; unmatched junction nucleotides: 5. This CDR3 comprises 17 residues. The CDR3 DNA reads TGTGCCAGCAGCGAGGGGACTAGCGGAGGCTCCTACAATGAGCAGTTCTTC. Protein product: CASSEGTSGGSYNEQFF.

With respect to this clonotype: This beta chain is a stray sequence in a library constructed for alpha chains; its clone size is not meaningful. This chain uses TRBV9 with TRBJ1-1; 9 nucleotides align to TRBD1. The CDR3 length is 15 residues. The germline V gene has CDR1 SGDLS and CDR2 YYNGEE. Trimming at V came to 4 bases and at J to 3 bases, leaving 7 bases not matched to a gene. The CDR3 protein is CASSPGQGLYTEAFF. The CDR3 nucleotides are TGTGCCAGCAGCCCCGGACAGGGGCTATACACTGAAGCTTTCTTT. The full variable domain, in which reference TRBV9 and TRBJ1-1 provide the parts outside the CDR3, is DSGVTQTPKHLITATGQRVTLRCSPRSGDLSVYWYQQSLDQGLQFLIQYYNGEERAKGNILERFSAQQFPDLHSELNLSSLELGDSALYFCASSPGQGLYTEAFFGQGTRLTVV.

The table lists this clonotype with many counts. A library made for alpha chains picked up this beta chain off target, so its size means little. The gene calls are TRBV12-3 or TRBV12-4 and TRBJ2-1; D gene unclear. The CDR3 covers 13 residues. The V gene lost 5 bases and the J gene lost 8 bases, with 13 bases spanning the gap. Here the CDR3 DNA reads TGTGCCAGCAGTCCGCGACCCCGGGATGAGCAGTTCTTC. Its translation: CASSPRPRDEQFF.

Remarks on this clonotype: Given a much more abundant clone one base away, this may be a read error. Found in a library prepared for alpha chains, this beta chain is an off-target read, and its abundance has little meaning. The chain employs TRBV7-2 and TRBJ1-1; 7 bases are a match to TRBD1. CDR1 is SGHTA and CDR2 is FQGNSA in the germline V gene. The CDR3 has 13 amino acids. In DNA, the CDR3 is TGTGCCAGCAGCTTGGATACGACAGGGAGGGCTTACTTT. Translating gives CASSLDTTGRAYF.

Of note for this clonotype: This beta chain is an off-target read within a library intended for alpha chains, so its frequency means little. The chain has TRBV4-1 and TRBJ2-1, with D perhaps matching TRBD2 (6 bases). From germline, CDR1 is MGHRA and CDR2 YSYEKL. The CDR3 runs 16 residues. Between the trimmed V and J ends, which lost 1 base and 8 bases, there was a span of 18 bases. The CDR3 DNA follows: TGCGCCAGCAGCCAAGGACTAGTCCTGAATGTTTATGAGCAGTTCTTC. Its translation: CASSQGLVLNVYEQFF.

A word on this clonotype: This beta chain is a stray sequence in a library constructed for alpha chains; its clone size is not meaningful. This chain connects TRBV3-1 to TRBJ1-2, with D possibly being TRBD1 (5 bases). The CDR3 runs to 16 residues. Trimming left V 0 bases short and J 2 bases short, with 13 bases between. Germline CDR1 reads LGHDT; CDR2 reads YNNKEL (reference sequence). The DNA of the CDR3 is TGTGCCAGCAGCCAAGAGGGGGGAGCGGCGAACTATGGCTACACCTTC. This gives the protein CASSQEGGAANYGYTF. The full variable domain, in which reference TRBV3-1 and TRBJ1-2 provide the parts outside the CDR3, is DTAVSQTPKYLVTQMGNDKSIKCEQNLGHDTMYWYKQDSKKFLKIMFSYNNKELIINETVPNRFSPKSPDKAHLNLHINSLELGDSAVYFCASSQEGGAANYGYTFGSGTRLTVV.

This clonotype was observed many times. This beta chain is an unintended read in a library built for alpha chains; its size means little. The J gene is TRBJ2-7, the V gene TRBV4-2; TRBD2 matches 8 bases. V lost 4 bases, J lost 3 bases, and 5 bases stayed unmatched. CDR1 is LGHNA and CDR2 is YNFKEQ in the germline V gene. This CDR3 is 14 amino acids long. The CDR3 region is CASSRPGGDYEQYF. The CDR3 DNA reads TGTGCCAGCAGCCGCCCGGGAGGGGACTACGAGCAGTACTTC.

Points on this clonotype: The library was designed around alpha chains, so this beta chain is a stray read whose abundance carries little weight. The chain joins TRBV7-6 to TRBJ2-5; 9 nucleotides line up with TRBD2. Germline V gene data show CDR1 as SGHVS and CDR2 as FNYEAQ. The CDR3 sequence is 15 residues long. The junction had 10 bases not matched to a gene; V was cut back by 6 bases and J by 5 bases. The CDR3 here is CASSRTPSGIETQYF. In nucleotides, the CDR3 is TGTGCCAGCAGTCGAACTCCTAGCGGGATTGAGACCCAGTACTTC.

Only a few counts were recorded for this clonotype. Within a library made for alpha chains, this beta chain is off target, and its count is uninformative. For the CDR3, the DNA is TGTGCCATCATGGCCCTCCGGGGGACTAGCGGGAGGGACACCGGGGAGCTGTTTTTT. Its translation: CAIMALRGTSGRDTGELFF. The chain uses TRBV10-3 and TRBJ2-2; 16 positions match TRBD2. With 7 bases clipped from V and 3 bases from J, the junction kept 11 bases outside the gene matches. Germline CDR1 is ENHRY and CDR2 is SYGVKD. The CDR3 contains 19 residues.

To note about this clonotype: This beta chain is a stray sequence in a library constructed for alpha chains; its clone size is not meaningful. The chain links TRBV6-6 to TRBJ1-3; D call uncertain. V was shortened by 2 bases and J by 4 bases, with 3 bases between the two germline ends. The CDR3 length is 12 residues. Germline V CDR1 and CDR2: MNHNY, SVGAGI (reference sequence). This CDR3 is CASSYGGNTIYF. For the CDR3, the DNA is TGTGCCAGCAGTTACGGGGGAAACACCATATATTTT.

This clonotype counts as medium-sized. In a library made to pick up alpha chains, this beta chain is a stray read with a size that means little. The V call is TRBV28, the J call TRBJ2-2; D uncertain. There are 15 residues in the CDR3. Trimming took off 3 bases at V and 6 bases at J, with 14 bases between the two ends. Germline V CDR1 and CDR2: MDHEN, SYDVKM. CDR3 bases: TGTGCCAGCAGTTTGTTCATCCTAGGGTCCGGGGAGCTGTTTTTT. Amino acids: CASSLFILGSGELFF.

This clonotype was observed many times. This beta chain was picked up by a library intended for alpha chains and is off target, so its count carries little meaning. The chain recombines TRBV27 with TRBJ2-6, with 7 positions matching TRBD1. Per germline, CDR1 MNHEY and CDR2 SMNVEV (reference sequence). This CDR3 spans 19 amino acids. The junction had 14 bases not matched to a gene; V was cut back by 6 bases and J by 0 bases. CDR3 in amino acids: CASSPLRGTASSGANVLTF. CDR3 bases: TGTGCCAGCAGCCCGCTACGTGGGACAGCTAGCTCTGGGGCCAACGTCCTGACTTTC.

On this clonotype: This beta chain is an off-target read within a library intended for alpha chains, so its frequency means little. This chain uses TRBV7-2 with TRBJ1-3; D call uncertain. The germline CDR1 and CDR2 sequences are SGHTA and FQGNSA. The CDR3 spans 14 residues. V dropped 1 base and J dropped 4 bases, with 8 bases sitting between them. In nucleotides, the CDR3 is TGTGCCAGCAGCTTAGGACACCTCGGAAACACCATATATTTT. Translation: CASSLGHLGNTIYF.

This clonotype was seen ten or more times. This beta chain is a stray read from a library made for alpha chains; its abundance is not meaningful. The chain joins TRBV18 to TRBJ2-7; the match to TRBD1 covers 7 bases. The CDR3 runs to 15 residues. V gave up 6 bases and J gave up 1 base; unmatched junction bases: 9. Germline-derived CDR1 and CDR2 are KGHSH and LQKENI. In nucleotides, the CDR3 is TGTGCCAGCTCCCTAACCGGACAGGCGTCCTACGAGCAGTACTTC. It yields the protein CASSLTGQASYEQYF.

This clonotype was counted ten times or more. This beta chain turned up in a library designed for alpha chains; as an off-target read, its abundance says little. This chain links TRBV6-5 with TRBJ1-6; 9 bases map to TRBD1. CDR1 and CDR2 (germline): MNHEY, SVGAGI. The CDR3 totals 15 residues. With V trimmed by 2 bases and J by 6 bases, 2 bases remained unmatched. CDR3 sequence (DNA): TGTGCCAGCAGTTACACGGGACAGGGTAATTCACCCCTCCACTTT. As protein: CASSYTGQGNSPLHF.

About this clonotype: This beta chain represents an off-target read in a library built for alpha chains; its size is of limited meaning. This chain joins TRBV7-2 and TRBJ2-4, with D uncertain. The CDR3 spans 17 residues. CDR1 and CDR2 from the germline V gene are SGHTA and FQGNSA. Trimming took off 1 base at V and 0 bases at J, with 13 bases between the two ends. Here the CDR3 reads CASSLGGFVLAKNIQYF. CDR3 sequence (DNA): TGTGCCAGCAGCTTAGGAGGCTTTGTATTAGCCAAAAACATTCAGTACTTC.